This entry lists 8 T cell receptor beta chains sequenced from one sample in a study of monozygotic twins with inflammatory bowel disease (dated by TCRdb to the late 2010s). Library generation was performed with 5' RACE. The sequencer was an Illumina HiSeq 2500. TCRdb reprocessed the reads, and each CDR3 protein sequence is entered once, without DNA. This sample's listing comprises over 350,000 distinct CDR3 sequences. The top ten clones comprise around 2.6% of the sample. Sequencing was performed on blood. These receptor sequences come from a human donor with ulcerative colitis or Crohn's disease, or a healthy co-twin of an affected twin (not recorded which).

This rearrangement joins TRBV5-1 to TRBJ2-3; TCRdb returns TRBD2, unconfirmable since there is no DNA. The germline V gene encodes CDR1 SGHRS and CDR2 YFSETQ. The CDR3 has 16 amino acids. The chain's CDR3 is CASSLELAGDTDTQYF.

The gene calls are TRBV7-9 and TRBJ1-4; TCRdb's D call, TRBD1, is unchecked because there is no DNA. The CDR3 sequence is 15 residues long. CDR1 SEHNR and CDR2 FQNEAQ come from the germline V gene (reference sequence). CDR3 loop: CASSLWTGGPEKLFF.

The rearrangement joins TRBV5-4 to TRBJ2-1; the TCRdb D gene call, TRBD2, has no DNA to confirm it. Germline values: CDR1 SGHNT, CDR2 YYREEE (reference sequence). This CDR3 is 15 amino acids long. CDR3 region: CASSGSGGGYNEQFF.

The genes are TRBV20-1 and TRBJ1-2; TCRdb's assignment of TRBD1 cannot be checked, as there is no DNA. CDR1 is DFQATT, CDR2 SNEGSKA, per germline (reference sequence). This CDR3 spans 12 amino acids. The CDR3 sequence: CSANLRGYGYTF.

The V and J genes are TRBV12-3 or TRBV12-4 and TRBJ1-1. The CDR3 has 12 amino acids. This chain's CDR3 is CASSFGDTEAFF.

The V and J genes are TRBV12-3 or TRBV12-4 and TRBJ1-2; the D call from TCRdb, TRBD1, cannot be confirmed without DNA. This CDR3 spans 15 amino acids. CDR3 protein: CASSPDRAGHYGYTF.

The chain is built from TRBV5-4 and TRBJ2-7; the D gene TCRdb calls, TRBD2, cannot be checked with no DNA. The CDR3 has 16 residues. Germline loops: CDR1 SGHNT, CDR2 YYREEE (reference sequence). The CDR3 here is CASSLGQTTKPYEQYF.

The chain carries TRBV5-6 and TRBJ2-2; TCRdb selects TRBD1, and the lack of DNA leaves this call unchecked. The CDR3 runs 15 residues. Germline CDR1 SGHDT, CDR2 YYEEEE. CDR3 region: CASSPTGGEGGELFF.